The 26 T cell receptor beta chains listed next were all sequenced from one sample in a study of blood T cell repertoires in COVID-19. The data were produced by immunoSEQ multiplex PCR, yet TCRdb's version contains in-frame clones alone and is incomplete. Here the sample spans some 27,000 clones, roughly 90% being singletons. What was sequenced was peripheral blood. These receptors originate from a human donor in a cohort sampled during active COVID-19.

CDR3 protein: CASRRGQGIYGYTF. The CDR3 region has the DNA TGTGCCAGCAGGCGCGGACAGGGGATCTATGGCTACACCTTC. This chain links TRBV6-5 with TRBJ1-2; 9 nucleotides agree with TRBD1. J lost 4 bases, V lost 6 bases, and 6 bases had no gene match. The CDR3 is made up of 14 amino acids. Germline lookup yields CDR1 MNHEY and CDR2 SVGAGI.

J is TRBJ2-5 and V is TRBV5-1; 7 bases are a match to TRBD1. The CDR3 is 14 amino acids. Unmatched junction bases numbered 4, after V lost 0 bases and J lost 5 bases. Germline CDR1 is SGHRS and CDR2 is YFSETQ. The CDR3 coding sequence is TGCGCCAGCAGCTTGGGACAGGGTTCCGAGACCCAGTACTTC. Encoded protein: CASSLGQGSETQYF.

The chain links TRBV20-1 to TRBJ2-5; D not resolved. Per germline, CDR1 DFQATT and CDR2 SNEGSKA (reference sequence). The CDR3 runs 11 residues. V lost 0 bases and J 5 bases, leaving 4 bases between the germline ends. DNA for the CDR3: TGCAGTGCTAGAGATCTGGAGACCCAGTACTTC. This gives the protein CSARDLETQYF.

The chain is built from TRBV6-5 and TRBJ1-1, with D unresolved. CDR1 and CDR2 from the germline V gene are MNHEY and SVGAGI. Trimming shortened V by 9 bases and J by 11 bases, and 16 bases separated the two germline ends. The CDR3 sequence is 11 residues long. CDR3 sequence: CASMTGGDAFF. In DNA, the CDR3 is TGTGCCAGTATGACGGGAGGCGATGCTTTCTTT.

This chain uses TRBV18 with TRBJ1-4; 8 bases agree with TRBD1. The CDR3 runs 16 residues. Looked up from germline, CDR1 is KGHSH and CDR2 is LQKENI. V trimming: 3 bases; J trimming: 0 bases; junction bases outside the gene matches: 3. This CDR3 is CASSPDRDATNEKLFF. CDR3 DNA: TGTGCCAGCTCACCGGACAGGGATGCAACTAATGAAAAACTGTTTTTT.

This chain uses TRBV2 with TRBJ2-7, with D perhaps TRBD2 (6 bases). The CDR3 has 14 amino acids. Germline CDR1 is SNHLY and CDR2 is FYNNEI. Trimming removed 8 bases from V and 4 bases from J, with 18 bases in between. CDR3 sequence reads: CASGTGDGRYEQYF. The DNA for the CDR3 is TGTGCCAGCGGAACTGGGGACGGGAGATACGAGCAGTACTTC.

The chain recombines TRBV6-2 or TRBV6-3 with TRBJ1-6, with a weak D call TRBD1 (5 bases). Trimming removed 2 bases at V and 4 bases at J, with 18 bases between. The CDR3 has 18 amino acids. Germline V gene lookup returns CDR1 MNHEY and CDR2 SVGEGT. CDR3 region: CASSYRGLDSAYNSPLHF. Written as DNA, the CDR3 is TGTGCCAGCAGTTACAGGGGACTAGACAGCGCTTATAATTCACCCCTCCACTTT.

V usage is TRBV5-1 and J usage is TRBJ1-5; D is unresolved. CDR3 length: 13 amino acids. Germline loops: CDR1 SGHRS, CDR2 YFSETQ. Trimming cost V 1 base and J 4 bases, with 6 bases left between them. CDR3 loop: CASSLNGNQPQHF. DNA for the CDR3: TGCGCCAGCAGCTTGAACGGTAATCAGCCCCAGCATTTT.

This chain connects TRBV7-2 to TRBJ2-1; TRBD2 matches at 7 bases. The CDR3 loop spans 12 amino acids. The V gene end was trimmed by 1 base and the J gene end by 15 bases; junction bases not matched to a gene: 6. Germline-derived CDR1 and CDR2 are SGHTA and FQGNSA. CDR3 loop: CASSLERGWGFF. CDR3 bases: TGTGCCAGCAGCTTAGAGCGGGGCTGGGGGTTCTTC.

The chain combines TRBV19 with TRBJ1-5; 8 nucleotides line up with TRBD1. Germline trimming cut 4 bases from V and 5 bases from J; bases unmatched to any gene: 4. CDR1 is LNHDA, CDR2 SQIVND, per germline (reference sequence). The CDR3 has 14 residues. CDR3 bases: TGTGCCAGTAGTAGCGCACAGGGGGATCAGCCCCAGCATTTT. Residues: CASSSAQGDQPQHF.

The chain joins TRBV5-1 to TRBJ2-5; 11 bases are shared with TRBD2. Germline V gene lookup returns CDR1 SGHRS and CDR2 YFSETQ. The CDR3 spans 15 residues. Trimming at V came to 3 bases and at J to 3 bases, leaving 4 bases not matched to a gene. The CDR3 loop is CASSYLTSGEETQYF. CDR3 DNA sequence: TGCGCCAGCAGCTATCTGACTAGCGGGGAAGAGACCCAGTACTTC. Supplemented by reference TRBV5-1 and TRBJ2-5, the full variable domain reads KAGVTQTPRYLIKTRGQQVTLSCSPISGHRSVSWYQQTPGQGLQFLFEYFSETQRNKGNFPGRFSGRQFSNSRSEMNVSTLELGDSALYLCASSYLTSGEETQYFGPGTRLLVL.

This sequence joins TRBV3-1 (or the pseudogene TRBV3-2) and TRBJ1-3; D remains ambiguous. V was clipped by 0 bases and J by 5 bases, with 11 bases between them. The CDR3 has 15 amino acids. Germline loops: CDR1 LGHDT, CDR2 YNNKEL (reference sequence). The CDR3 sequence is CASSQELRIRNTIYF. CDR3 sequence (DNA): TGTGCCAGCAGCCAAGAACTCAGGATAAGAAACACCATATATTTT.

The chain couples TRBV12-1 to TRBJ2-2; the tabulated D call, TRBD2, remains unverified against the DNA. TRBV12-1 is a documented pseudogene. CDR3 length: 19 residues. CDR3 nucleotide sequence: TGTGCCAGCAGCTCCCGGACTAGCGGGGGTTCCGAAGACACCGGGGAGCTGTTTTTT. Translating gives CASSSRTSGGSEDTGELFF.

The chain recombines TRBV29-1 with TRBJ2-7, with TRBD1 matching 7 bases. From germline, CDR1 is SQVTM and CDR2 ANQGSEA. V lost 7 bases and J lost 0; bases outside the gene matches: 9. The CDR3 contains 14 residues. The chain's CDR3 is CSARTGTVSYEQYF. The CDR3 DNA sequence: TGCAGCGCGCGGACCGGGACAGTCTCCTACGAGCAGTACTTC.

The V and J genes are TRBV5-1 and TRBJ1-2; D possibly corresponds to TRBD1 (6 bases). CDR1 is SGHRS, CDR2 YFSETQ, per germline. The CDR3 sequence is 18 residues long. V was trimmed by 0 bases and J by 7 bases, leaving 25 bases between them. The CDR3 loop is CASSLGFFSGAEESGYTF. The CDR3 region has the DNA TGCGCCAGCAGCTTGGGGTTTTTTTCAGGGGCGGAGGAGAGTGGCTACACCTTC.

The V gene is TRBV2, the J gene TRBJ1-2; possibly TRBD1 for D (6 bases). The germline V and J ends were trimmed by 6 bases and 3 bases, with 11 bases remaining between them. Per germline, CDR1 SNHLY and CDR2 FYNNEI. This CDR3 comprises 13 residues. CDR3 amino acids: CASSEGGDYGYTF. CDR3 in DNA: TGTGCCAGCAGCGAGGGGGGGGACTATGGCTACACCTTC.

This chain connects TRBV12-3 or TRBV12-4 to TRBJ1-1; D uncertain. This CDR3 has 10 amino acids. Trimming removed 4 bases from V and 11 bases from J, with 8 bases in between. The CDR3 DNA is TGTGCCAGCAGTTGGCGGCCGGCTTTCTTT. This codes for CASSWRPAFF.

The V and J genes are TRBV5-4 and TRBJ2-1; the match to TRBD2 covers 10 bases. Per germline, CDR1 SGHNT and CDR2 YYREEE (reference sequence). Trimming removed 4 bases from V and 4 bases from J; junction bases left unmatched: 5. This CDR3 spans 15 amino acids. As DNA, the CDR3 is TGTGCCAGCAGCCCCGGGACTAGCGTATACAATGAGCAGTTCTTC. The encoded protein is CASSPGTSVYNEQFF.

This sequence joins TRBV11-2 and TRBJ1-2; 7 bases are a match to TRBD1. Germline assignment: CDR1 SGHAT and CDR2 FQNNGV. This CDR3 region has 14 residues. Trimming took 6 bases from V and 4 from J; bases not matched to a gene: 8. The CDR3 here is CASRGTGVTYGYTF. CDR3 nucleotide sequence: TGTGCCAGCAGGGGCACAGGGGTTACCTATGGCTACACCTTC. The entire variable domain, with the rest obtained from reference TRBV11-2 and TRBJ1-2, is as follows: EAGVAQSPRYKIIEKRQSVAFWCNPISGHATLYWYQQILGQGPKLLIQFQNNGVVDDSQLPKDRFSAERLKGVDSTLKIQPAKLEDSAVYLCASRGTGVTYGYTFGSGTRLTVV.

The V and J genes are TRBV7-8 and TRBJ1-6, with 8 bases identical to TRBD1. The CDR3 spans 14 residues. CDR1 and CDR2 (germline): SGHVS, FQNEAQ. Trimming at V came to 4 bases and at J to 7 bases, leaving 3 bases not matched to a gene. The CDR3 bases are TGTGCCAGCAGCTATCGACAGGGGAATTCACCCCTCCACTTT. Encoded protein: CASSYRQGNSPLHF.

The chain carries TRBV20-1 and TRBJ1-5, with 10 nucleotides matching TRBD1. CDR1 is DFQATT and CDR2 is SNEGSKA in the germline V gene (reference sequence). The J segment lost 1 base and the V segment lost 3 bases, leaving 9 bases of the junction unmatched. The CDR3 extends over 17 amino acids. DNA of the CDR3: TGCAGTGCTAGTCCCCTGGGACAGGGGCTCAGCAATCAGCCCCAGCATTTT. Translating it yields CSASPLGQGLSNQPQHF.

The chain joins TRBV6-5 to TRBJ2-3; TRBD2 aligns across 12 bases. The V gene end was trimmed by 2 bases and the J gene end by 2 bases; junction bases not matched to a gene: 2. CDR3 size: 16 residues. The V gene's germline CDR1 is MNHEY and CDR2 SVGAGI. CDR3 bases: TGTGCCAGCAGTTACGGACTAGCGGGGATCACAGATACGCAGTATTTT. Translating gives CASSYGLAGITDTQYF.

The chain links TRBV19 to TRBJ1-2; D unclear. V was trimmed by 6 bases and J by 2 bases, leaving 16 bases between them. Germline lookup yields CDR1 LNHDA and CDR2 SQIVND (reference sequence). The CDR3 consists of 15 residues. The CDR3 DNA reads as TGTGCCAGTAGCGCGAAGGTTCGGGGAAACTATGGCTACACCTTC. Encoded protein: CASSAKVRGNYGYTF.

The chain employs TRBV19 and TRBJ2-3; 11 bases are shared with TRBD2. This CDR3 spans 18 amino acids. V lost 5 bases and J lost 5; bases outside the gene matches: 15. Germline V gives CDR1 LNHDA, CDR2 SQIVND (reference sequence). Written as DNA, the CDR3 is TGTGCCAGTAGTTTCCGGACCAGCGGGACTAGCGGCGGAGATACGCAGTATTTT. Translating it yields CASSFRTSGTSGGDTQYF. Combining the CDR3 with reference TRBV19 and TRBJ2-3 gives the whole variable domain DGGITQSPKYLFRKEGQNVTLSCEQNLNHDAMYWYRQDPGQGLRLIYYSQIVNDFQKGDIAEGYSVSREKKESFPLTVTSAQKNPTAFYLCASSFRTSGTSGGDTQYFGPGTRLTVL.

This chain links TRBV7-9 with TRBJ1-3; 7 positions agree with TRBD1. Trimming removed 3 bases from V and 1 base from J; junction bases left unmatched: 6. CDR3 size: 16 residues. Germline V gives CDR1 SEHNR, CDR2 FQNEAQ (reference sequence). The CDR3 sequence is CASSFTGTESGNTIYF. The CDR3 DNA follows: TGTGCCAGCAGCTTTACCGGGACAGAGTCTGGAAACACCATATATTTT.

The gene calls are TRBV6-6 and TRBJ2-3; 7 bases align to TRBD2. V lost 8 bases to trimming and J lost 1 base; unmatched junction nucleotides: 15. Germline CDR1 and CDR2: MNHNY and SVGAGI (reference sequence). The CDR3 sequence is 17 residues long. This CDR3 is CASCPRDYGRCTDTQYF. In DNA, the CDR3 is TGTGCCAGCTGTCCCCGGGACTACGGGCGTTGCACAGATACGCAGTATTTT.